These 4 T cell receptor beta chains share one sample of origin, sequenced in a study of cytomegalovirus exposure and HLA in healthy donors. The PCR was carried out with 60 Vbeta primers and 13 Jbeta primers. Assay: immunoSEQ multiplex PCR; the TCRdb copy retains only in-frame clones and omits some. The sample lists under 55,000 clones; about three quarters were seen once. Input material: PBMCs. The receptor set was obtained from a woman in her twenties or thirties in good health and CMV-seronegative.

This clone was picked up one time. This chain connects TRBV5-1 to TRBJ1-1; 7 bases align to TRBD1. CDR3 length: 13 residues. Germline CDR1 and CDR2: SGHRS and YFSETQ. V gave up 4 bases and J gave up 5 bases; unmatched junction bases: 5. The CDR3 region is CASSLTGATEAFF. For the CDR3, the DNA is TGCGCCAGCAGCCTCACAGGGGCAACTGAAGCTTTCTTT.

This clone was seen a handful of times. This chain connects TRBV5-1 to TRBJ1-3; D remains unclear. The CDR3 extends over 13 amino acids. The V end lost 0 bases, the J end lost 4 bases, and 5 bases lay between the germline ends. Germline CDR1 and CDR2: SGHRS and YFSETQ. The chain's CDR3 is CASSLDTGNTIYF. The CDR3 coding sequence is TGCGCCAGCAGCTTGGACACAGGAAACACCATATATTTT. Based on the CDR3 plus reference TRBV5-1 and TRBJ1-3, the full variable domain is KAGVTQTPRYLIKTRGQQVTLSCSPISGHRSVSWYQQTPGQGLQFLFEYFSETQRNKGNFPGRFSGRQFSNSRSEMNVSTLELGDSALYLCASSLDTGNTIYFGEGSWLTVV.

The V call is TRBV4-1, the J call TRBJ2-7; D is perhaps TRBD2 (6 bases). Deletions cut 3 bases from V and 4 bases from J, with 10 bases between. The CDR3 loop spans 13 amino acids. Per the germline V gene, CDR1 is MGHRA and CDR2 is YSYEKL. The CDR3 bases are TGCGCCAGCAGCCAGGGACTTGAGTACGAGCAGTACTTC. Residues: CASSQGLEYEQYF.

V usage is TRBV7-9 and J usage is TRBJ2-1; no reliable D call. Germline CDR1 is SEHNR and CDR2 is FQNEAQ (reference sequence). V was trimmed by 2 bases and J by 5 bases, leaving 13 bases between them. The CDR3 has 15 residues. CDR3 sequence: CASSLPPATDNEQFF. DNA for the CDR3: TGTGCCAGCAGCTTACCCCCCGCCACGGACAATGAGCAGTTCTTC.